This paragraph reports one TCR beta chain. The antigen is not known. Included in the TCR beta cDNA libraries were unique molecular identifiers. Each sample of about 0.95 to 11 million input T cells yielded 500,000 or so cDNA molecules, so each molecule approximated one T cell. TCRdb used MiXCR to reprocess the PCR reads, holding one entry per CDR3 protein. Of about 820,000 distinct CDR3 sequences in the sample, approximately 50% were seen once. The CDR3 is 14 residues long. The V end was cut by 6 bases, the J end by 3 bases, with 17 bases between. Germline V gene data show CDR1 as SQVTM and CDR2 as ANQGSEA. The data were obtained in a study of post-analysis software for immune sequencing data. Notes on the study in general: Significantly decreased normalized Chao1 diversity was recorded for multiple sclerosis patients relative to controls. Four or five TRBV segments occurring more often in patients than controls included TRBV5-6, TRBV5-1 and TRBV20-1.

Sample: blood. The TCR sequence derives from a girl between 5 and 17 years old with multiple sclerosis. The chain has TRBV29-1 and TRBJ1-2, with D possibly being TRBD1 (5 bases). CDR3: CSVPGTLGDYGYTF. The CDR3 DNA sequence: TGCAGCGTACCCGGGACCCTAGGGGACTATGGCTACACCTTC.